The 8 T cell receptor beta chains presented below share a single source sample, sequenced in a study of OX40 agonist ivuxolimab in advanced cancers. The repertoire was sequenced with immunoSEQ multiplex PCR; TCRdb's copy has only in-frame clones and lacks some. The sample carries 45,000 to 60,000 clones, approximately 89% recorded once. The source was CD4+ or CD8+ T cells sorted from blood, collected in a trial of the OX40 agonist ivuxolimab. These receptors originate from an adult with an advanced solid tumor such as melanoma, head and neck, liver or kidney cancer.

The chain links TRBV2 to TRBJ1-1; D gene unclear. Germline lookup yields CDR1 SNHLY and CDR2 FYNNEI. This CDR3 comprises 14 residues. Trimming took off 6 bases at V and 1 base at J, with 12 bases between the two ends. The CDR3, as DNA: TGTGCCAGCAGGCAAATGGACGGGAACACTGAAGCTTTCTTT. It is translated as CASRQMDGNTEAFF.

The rearrangement uses TRBV7-2 and TRBJ2-1; D call uncertain. V was clipped by 4 bases and J by 8 bases, with 9 bases between them. Per the germline V gene, CDR1 is SGHTA and CDR2 is FQGNSA. The CDR3 is 12 residues long. The CDR3 here is CASSSDLDEQFF. As DNA, the CDR3 is TGTGCCAGCAGCTCGGACCTGGATGAGCAGTTCTTC.

The rearrangement joins TRBV5-6 to TRBJ2-7; D is undetermined. Per germline, CDR1 SGHDT and CDR2 YYEEEE. The CDR3 contains 14 residues. V lost 4 bases and J lost 2, with 13 bases in between. CDR3: CASSLGNIAYEQYV. DNA for the CDR3: TGTGCCAGCAGCCTTGGGAACATAGCCTACGAGCAGTACGTC.

The chain couples TRBV28 to TRBJ2-1; possible D gene TRBD2, 6 bases. The CDR3 is made up of 12 amino acids. Germline V gives CDR1 MDHEN, CDR2 SYDVKM. The V end was cut by 5 bases, the J end by 10 bases, with 12 bases between. The CDR3 nucleotides are TGTGCCAGCAGTGGGGACTTTCAGGAGCAGTTCTTC. This gives the protein CASSGDFQEQFF.

J is TRBJ2-5 and V is TRBV2; 8 bases are shared with TRBD1. This CDR3 comprises 15 residues. The germline CDR1 and CDR2 sequences are SNHLY and FYNNEI. The junction had 10 bases not matched to a gene; V was cut back by 5 bases and J by 5 bases. For the CDR3, the DNA is TGTGCCAGCAGTATCGGACAGGGTCGGGGGGAGACCCAGTACTTC. Its protein is CASSIGQGRGETQYF.

V is TRBV28 and J is TRBJ2-1; D gene unclear. The V gene lost 2 bases and the J gene lost 7 bases, with 6 bases spanning the gap. The CDR3 extends over 12 amino acids. CDR1 is MDHEN, CDR2 SYDVKM, per germline. Written as DNA, the CDR3 is TGTGCCAGCAGTTTAGCGCTAAATGAGCAGTTCTTC. Translating gives CASSLALNEQFF. Full variable domain (outside the CDR3, taken from reference TRBV28 and TRBJ2-1): DVKVTQSSRYLVKRTGEKVFLECVQDMDHENMFWYRQDPGLGLRLIYFSYDVKMKEKGDIPEGYSVSREKKERFSLILESASTNQTSMYLCASSLALNEQFFGPGTRLTVL.

This clone was counted between two and nine times. The V call is TRBV7-9, the J call TRBJ1-1; D is ambiguous. The CDR3 is made up of 14 amino acids. Trimming took 1 base from V and 3 from J, leaving 9 bases between them. Germline V gives CDR1 SEHNR, CDR2 FQNEAQ (reference sequence). The CDR3 sequence is CASSLVGLDTEAFF. CDR3 DNA: TGTGCCAGCAGCTTAGTTGGACTGGACACTGAAGCTTTCTTT.

This clone has only a few counts. This chain joins TRBV27 and TRBJ2-5; 13 bases fit TRBD2. Germline CDR1 and CDR2: MNHEY and SMNVEV (reference sequence). There are 15 residues in the CDR3. J lost 1 base, V lost 7 bases, and 3 bases had no gene match. Here the CDR3 DNA reads TGTGCCAGCACACGACTAGCGGGAGGCCAAGAGACCCAGTACTTC. It yields the protein CASTRLAGGQETQYF.